These 3 T cell receptor beta chains came from one sample sequenced in a study of CD8+ T cells in alopecia areata. RNA was extracted and reverse transcribed into cDNA as the sequencing template. The method was immunoSEQ multiplex PCR; TCRdb's version includes in-frame clones alone and lacks a portion of them. Counted here are 150,000 to 200,000 clones, 50% to 75% occurring once; the ten biggest clones make up approximately 16%. The treatment was: oral pan-JAK inhibitor, 5-10 mg twice daily. Sample: CD4+ T cells sorted from blood, taken between weeks 55 and 70, from a patient treated with tofacitinib. All receptors come from a human donor with alopecia areata.

The gene calls are TRBV11-1 and TRBJ2-3; D is ambiguous. From germline, CDR1 is SGHAT and CDR2 FQDESV (reference sequence). The CDR3 is 13 residues long. V shed 4 bases and J shed 0 bases, with 5 bases lying between them. CDR3 DNA: TGTGCCAGCAGCTGGCCTAGCACAGATACGCAGTATTTT. Its protein product is CASSWPSTDTQYF.

The V call is TRBV6-6, the J call TRBJ1-1; no clear D. The CDR3 length is 13 residues. CDR1 and CDR2 from the germline V gene are MNHNY and SVGAGI (reference sequence). V lost 6 bases, J lost 4 bases, and 12 bases lay in between. CDR3 sequence: CASSSRPGTEAFF. The CDR3 nucleotides read TGTGCCAGCAGCTCTAGGCCCGGCACTGAAGCTTTCTTT.

This sequence joins TRBV27 and TRBJ2-7; D is possibly TRBD2 (6 bases). Germline V gives CDR1 MNHEY, CDR2 SMNVEV (reference sequence). The CDR3 extends over 15 amino acids. The V end was cut by 3 bases, the J end by 2 bases, with 14 bases between. CDR3 DNA sequence: TGTGCCAGCAGTTTTATAGCGGCGGGACCCTACGAGCAGTACTTC. Translated, it gives CASSFIAAGPYEQYF.